The present T cell receptor beta chain was sequenced within a study of T-cell memory formation after mild COVID-19. Study-wide results and limits: CD4/CD8 balance held among clones contracting day 15 to 85, and later expanders leaned CD4+. Clones that contracted clustered mainly in CM and EM if CD4+ and in EMRA if CD8+.

TCRdb passed the 5' RACE reads through MiXCR, listing each CDR3 protein once. The table lists around 400,000 distinct CDR3 sequences, more than 20% of them singletons. Germline V gene sequence: CDR1 MNHEY, CDR2 SVGEGT. This CDR3 contains 18 residues. The V end lost 0 bases, the J end lost 5 bases, and 21 bases lay between the germline ends. Concerning this clonotype itself: Its target is unknown. With a much larger clone just one base away, this may be a read error.

The sequence was obtained from an adult woman who had mild COVID-19 (a few samples of this study predate the infection). Cell type and time point are not known. This rearrangement joins TRBV6-2 or TRBV6-3 to TRBJ2-3; either TRBD1 or TRBD2 may supply D (5 bases each). The material sequenced was PBMCs or a T cell subset sorted from them (not recorded which). CDR3 sequence (DNA): TGTGCCAGCAGTTACTCGTACCGGGACCCCGGTACCGGAGATACGCAGTATTTT. It is translated as CASSYSYRDPGTGDTQYF.